The 26 T cell receptor beta chains presented below share a single source sample, sequenced in a study of graft-versus-host responses after intestinal transplantation. Libraries were prepared by immunoSEQ multiplex PCR; TCRdb keeps only in-frame clonotypes and omits some of them. The sample contains about 85,000 clones, 75% to 95% of which appear only once. What these receptors recognize is not known. The material was unstimulated CD8+ T cells sorted from spleen or lymph node cells, obtained before transplant. These receptors came from a human donor who was the organ donor for an intestinal transplant.

The chain carries TRBV4-2 and TRBJ2-3, with D tentatively TRBD1 (5 bases). The CDR3 runs to 14 residues. Germline V gene lookup returns CDR1 LGHNA and CDR2 YNFKEQ. V lost 2 bases and J lost 2, with 8 bases in between. The CDR3 nucleotides read TGTGCCAGCAGCCAATCAGGGCCCACAGATACGCAGTATTTT. Its protein product is CASSQSGPTDTQYF.

This sequence joins TRBV6-5 and TRBJ1-4; D is undetermined. From germline, CDR1 is MNHEY and CDR2 SVGAGI. CDR3 length equals 13 residues. Trimming pared 5 bases from V and 6 bases from J, leaving 10 bases between. As DNA, the CDR3 is TGTGCCAGCAGTCTACGACCGGATGAAAAACTGTTTTTT. Translating it yields CASSLRPDEKLFF.

The CDR3 loop reads CASSIGPTYEQYF. The DNA for the CDR3 is TGTGCCAGCAGTATAGGACCGACCTACGAGCAGTACTTC. V gene TRBV27 combines with J gene TRBJ2-7; D gene uncertain. The CDR3 is made up of 13 amino acids. Germline V gene lookup returns CDR1 MNHEY and CDR2 SMNVEV (reference sequence). Trimming pared 5 bases from V and 2 bases from J, leaving 10 bases between.

The chain has TRBV27 and TRBJ2-7; 10 nucleotides line up with TRBD2. V dropped 8 bases and J dropped 0; count of bases not matched to a gene: 7. Germline CDR1 reads MNHEY; CDR2 reads SMNVEV (reference sequence). The CDR3 covers 15 residues. In DNA, the CDR3 is TGTGCCAGCCGGGCTAGCGGGGGTACCTCCTACGAGCAGTACTTC. Translating gives CASRASGGTSYEQYF.

This clone has only one observation. The chain links TRBV4-1 to TRBJ2-7, with 11 positions matching TRBD2. With 1 base clipped from V and 7 bases from J, the junction kept 9 bases outside the gene matches. The germline CDR1 and CDR2 sequences are MGHRA and YSYEKL. The CDR3 runs 16 residues. CDR3 bases: TGCGCCAGCAGCCAAGTAGATCTAGCGGGAGGCCGGGAGCAGTACTTC. It encodes CASSQVDLAGGREQYF.

The chain combines TRBV4-1 with TRBJ1-2; perhaps TRBD1 as D (5 bases). Per the germline V gene, CDR1 is MGHRA and CDR2 is YSYEKL. This CDR3 has 15 amino acids. V lost 0 bases, J lost 5 bases, and 13 bases lay in between. CDR3 bases: TGCGCCAGCAGCCAAGAGCAGACAGACCCGTATGGCTACACCTTC. This encodes CASSQEQTDPYGYTF.

The chain uses TRBV7-9 and TRBJ2-7; the match to TRBD1 covers 9 bases. In germline, CDR1 is SEHNR, CDR2 FQNEAQ (reference sequence). The CDR3 extends over 15 amino acids. Unmatched junction bases numbered 10, after V lost 4 bases and J lost 6 bases. CDR3 region: CASSSPGQGFVEQYF. The CDR3 DNA reads TGTGCCAGCAGCTCACCGGGACAGGGATTCGTCGAGCAGTACTTC.

The genes are TRBV6-1 and TRBJ2-5, with TRBD1 identical over 12 bases. V lost 3 bases, J lost 11 bases, and 13 bases stayed unmatched. Germline V gives CDR1 MNHNS, CDR2 SASEGT. The CDR3 loop spans 16 amino acids. As DNA, the CDR3 is TGTGCCAGCAGTGAGCCACCGGGACAGGGGGCTGAAGAGCAGTACTTC. Its protein product is CASSEPPGQGAEEQYF.

The chain links TRBV29-1 to TRBJ1-1, with 7 positions matching TRBD1. The junction had 11 bases not matched to a gene; V was cut back by 6 bases and J by 4 bases. This CDR3 is 14 amino acids long. CDR1 and CDR2 from the germline V gene are SQVTM and ANQGSEA. CDR3 nucleotide sequence: TGCAGCGTGACAGGGACAATTCGGGGCACTGAAGCTTTCTTT. This gives the protein CSVTGTIRGTEAFF.

The chain recombines TRBV18 with TRBJ2-3; possible D gene TRBD1, 6 bases. The V gene's germline CDR1 is KGHSH and CDR2 LQKENI. Trimming removed 2 bases at V and 0 bases at J, with 9 bases between. This CDR3 comprises 15 residues. CDR3 region: CASSPGGESTDTQYF. The DNA of the CDR3 is TGTGCCAGCTCACCAGGGGGCGAGAGCACAGATACGCAGTATTTT.

This clone has more than one count but fewer than ten. The chain couples TRBV6-5 to TRBJ1-1, with 7 bases identical to TRBD1. The CDR3 consists of 15 residues. The germline V gene has CDR1 MNHEY and CDR2 SVGAGI. V was pared by 2 bases and J by 2 bases, with 5 bases of the junction left unmatched. The CDR3 DNA reads TGTGCCAGCAGTTACGACACAGGGGCAAACACTGAAGCTTTCTTT. Translation gives CASSYDTGANTEAFF.

V is TRBV2 and J is TRBJ2-1, with 10 bases identical to TRBD2. Germline V gene sequence: CDR1 SNHLY, CDR2 FYNNEI. J lost 10 bases, V lost 4 bases, and 13 bases had no gene match. The CDR3 is made up of 16 amino acids. CDR3 region: CASSVGELAGAYEQFF. The CDR3 bases are TGTGCCAGCAGTGTGGGAGAGCTAGCGGGAGCATACGAGCAGTTCTTC.

The V call is TRBV14, the J call TRBJ2-2; 9 positions agree with TRBD2. The CDR3 is made up of 16 amino acids. CDR1 and CDR2 (germline): SGHDN, FVKESK. Trimming cost V 4 bases and J 5 bases; bases outside gene matches: 8. Here the CDR3 reads CASSPSRGGHTGELFF. In nucleotides, the CDR3 is TGTGCCAGCAGCCCATCGCGGGGGGGCCATACCGGGGAGCTGTTTTTT.

The chain couples TRBV19 to TRBJ1-1; no clear D gene. Germline V lookup: CDR1 LNHDA, CDR2 SQIVND (reference sequence). The CDR3 is 15 amino acids. The V gene lost 1 base and the J gene lost 2 bases, with 11 bases spanning the gap. The CDR3 region has the DNA TGTGCCAGTAGTATAGGGCGGCTTTCAAACACTGAAGCTTTCTTT. It encodes CASSIGRLSNTEAFF. The full variable domain, rest sourced from reference TRBV19 and TRBJ1-1, is DGGITQSPKYLFRKEGQNVTLSCEQNLNHDAMYWYRQDPGQGLRLIYYSQIVNDFQKGDIAEGYSVSREKKESFPLTVTSAQKNPTAFYLCASSIGRLSNTEAFFGQGTRLTVV.

The chain has TRBV13 and TRBJ1-3; no definite D call. Germline V gene lookup returns CDR1 PRHDT and CDR2 FYEKMQ (reference sequence). V dropped 5 bases and J dropped 4 bases, with 15 bases sitting between them. The CDR3 loop spans 15 amino acids. The CDR3 sequence: CASSADPASGNTIYF. CDR3 DNA: TGTGCCAGCAGCGCCGACCCTGCGTCGGGAAACACCATATATTTT.

The chain combines TRBV4-1 with TRBJ2-1; 8 nucleotides line up with TRBD2. Germline loops: CDR1 MGHRA, CDR2 YSYEKL. The CDR3 runs to 14 residues. With 4 bases clipped from V and 5 bases from J, the junction kept 4 bases outside the gene matches. The CDR3 region has the DNA TGCGCCAGCAGCCCCGGGGGGGCGAACAATGAGCAGTTCTTC. Translating it yields CASSPGGANNEQFF.

This clone showed up just a few times. This sequence joins TRBV10-1 and TRBJ2-7; D is unclear. Trimming left V 5 bases short and J 5 bases short, with 10 bases between. The CDR3 runs to 12 residues. Germline V gives CDR1 WNHNN, CDR2 SYGVQD (reference sequence). CDR3 amino acids: CASSNLIDEQYF. CDR3 coding DNA: TGCGCCAGCAGTAATCTCATCGACGAGCAGTACTTC.

CDR3 protein: CASSPPSGGGELFF. CDR3 nucleotides: TGTGCCAGCAGCCCACCAAGCGGGGGCGGGGAGCTGTTTTTT. The rearrangement links TRBV7-3 to TRBJ2-2; 8 nucleotides match TRBD2. With 5 bases clipped from V and 7 bases from J, the junction kept 6 bases outside the gene matches. This CDR3 region has 14 residues. Germline V CDR1 and CDR2: SGHTA, FQGTGA.

Points on this clone: At one boundary the junction diverges from the germline segment, which might be a read error. The chain couples TRBV5-4 to TRBJ2-3, with TRBD2 matching over 7 bases. The length of the CDR3 is 15 residues. Germline CDR1 and CDR2: SGHNT and YYREEE (reference sequence). This CDR3 reads CASSLKTSSTDAQYF. CDR3 nucleotide sequence: TGTGCCAGCAGCCTAAAGACTAGCAGCACAGATGCGCAGTATTTT.

The chain recombines TRBV28 with TRBJ2-7, with a weak D call TRBD2 (5 bases). The CDR3 runs 14 residues. V was cut by 2 bases and J by 3 bases, with 11 bases left in between. CDR1 and CDR2 from the germline V gene are MDHEN and SYDVKM. The CDR3 bases are TGTGCCAGCAGTTTAAGCGGTCCTTACTACGAGCAGTACTTC. Translating gives CASSLSGPYYEQYF.

The rearrangement joins TRBV5-6 to TRBJ2-7, with 9 bases identical to TRBD1. The CDR3 has 15 residues. V shed 5 bases, J shed 2 bases, and the junction held 8 bases outside the gene matches. Per germline, CDR1 SGHDT and CDR2 YYEEEE. The CDR3 here is CASSFTGGQPYEQYF. The CDR3 DNA sequence: TGTGCCAGCAGTTTCACAGGGGGCCAGCCCTACGAGCAGTACTTC.

J is TRBJ1-1 and V is TRBV16; D gene unclear. The CDR3 is 13 amino acids. Germline lookup yields CDR1 KGHSY and CDR2 FQNENV. Trimming left V 4 bases short and J 3 bases short, with 9 bases between. The CDR3 region is CASSPVIDTEAFF. The CDR3 bases are TGTGCCAGCAGCCCTGTGATAGACACTGAAGCTTTCTTT.

Written as DNA, the CDR3 is TGTGCCATCAGTGAGGGTAGCGGCGGGGGGGCCCAAGAGACCCAGTACTTC. Its protein is CAISEGSGGGAQETQYF. The chain links TRBV10-3 to TRBJ2-5, with 9 bases fitting TRBD2. Trimming took 2 bases from V and 1 from J; bases not matched to a gene: 8. Germline V CDR1 and CDR2: ENHRY, SYGVKD. The CDR3 contains 17 residues.

The chain joins TRBV6-5 to TRBJ2-6; D remains ambiguous. Per germline, CDR1 MNHEY and CDR2 SVGAGI. The CDR3 runs 15 residues. The V end was cut by 0 bases, the J end by 1 base, with 4 bases between. DNA of the CDR3: TGTGCCAGCAGTTACTCAGGGTCTGGGGCCAACGTCCTGACTTTC. This gives the protein CASSYSGSGANVLTF.

This rearrangement joins TRBV7-3 to TRBJ2-3; D is tentatively TRBD1 or TRBD2 (5 bases each). V was cut by 5 bases and J by 5 bases, with 11 bases left in between. This CDR3 region has 13 residues. Germline lookup yields CDR1 SGHTA and CDR2 FQGTGA. The CDR3 nucleotides are TGTGCCAGCAGCCGGGACCGCGGAGATACGCAGTATTTT. Translating gives CASSRDRGDTQYF. Using reference TRBV7-3 and TRBJ2-3 for the parts outside the CDR3, the full variable domain is GAGVSQTPSNKVTEKGKYVELRCDPISGHTALYWYRQSLGQGPEFLIYFQGTGAADDSGLPNDRFFAVRPEGSVSTLKIQRTERGDSAVYLCASSRDRGDTQYFGPGTRLTVL.

The V and J genes are TRBV5-4 and TRBJ1-2; the match to TRBD1 covers 9 bases. The CDR3 loop spans 15 amino acids. The ends lost 3 bases at V and 3 bases at J; junction bases unmatched: 6. Germline V CDR1 and CDR2: SGHNT, YYREEE (reference sequence). The CDR3 DNA reads as TGTGCCAGCAGCTCCACCGGGACAGGGCACTATGGCTACACCTTC. Translated: CASSSTGTGHYGYTF.